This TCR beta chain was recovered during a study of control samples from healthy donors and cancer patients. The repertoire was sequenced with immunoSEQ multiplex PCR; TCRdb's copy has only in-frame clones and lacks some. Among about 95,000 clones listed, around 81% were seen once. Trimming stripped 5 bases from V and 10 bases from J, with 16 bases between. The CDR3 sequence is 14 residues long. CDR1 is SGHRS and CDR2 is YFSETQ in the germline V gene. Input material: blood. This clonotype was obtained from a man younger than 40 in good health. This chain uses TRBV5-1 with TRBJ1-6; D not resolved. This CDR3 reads CASSSGPQVSPLHF. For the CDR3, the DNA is TGCGCCAGCAGTTCCGGGCCCCAGGTGTCACCCCTCCACTTT.